The sequence of this T cell receptor (beta chain) was determined in a study of T cell changes during pregnancy in multiple sclerosis. V was cut by 4 bases and J by 4 bases, with 17 bases left in between. The CDR3 sequence is 14 residues long. Germline CDR1 and CDR2: SQVTM and ANQGSEA. Libraries were prepared by immunoSEQ multiplex PCR; TCRdb keeps only in-frame clonotypes and omits some of them. Counted here are around 92,000 clones, about 94% occurring once; the ten biggest clones make up 0.99%. The origin of this receptor is a female donor with multiple sclerosis, enrolled in a pregnancy study. V and J are TRBV29-1 and TRBJ2-7; possibly TRBD2 for D (6 bases). The specimen comprised peripheral blood, sampled after pregnancy. The CDR3 region has the DNA TGCAGCGTTGCTCGTACTAGCAGCACTTACGAGCAGTACTTC. As protein: CSVARTSSTYEQYF.